A selection of T cell receptor beta chains follows, all from one sample in a study of T cells in Graves' hyperthyroidism and ophthalmopathy. TCRdb re-called the multiplex PCR reads through MiXCR, storing one row per CDR3 protein. Among about 290,000 distinct CDR3 sequences listed, roughly 13% were seen once. Sequenced: blood. These receptors all stem from a woman between 35 and 50 years old with Graves' hyperthyroidism. The CDR3 runs from the conserved cysteine through the conserved F or W. The D gene is left open where the match is weak.

>-|TRBJ2-1|TRBV7-8
CASSLRGSGAYNEQFF
>-|TRBJ2-2|TRBV12-3/TRBV12-4
CASSLESWPGELFF
>-|TRBJ2-3|TRBV6-2/TRBV6-3
CASSPQGLTDTQYF
>TRBD1|TRBJ1-3|TRBV2
CASRSGDRIYTIYF
>-|TRBJ1-2|TRBV5-1
CASSSAPGNPNYGYTF
>-|TRBJ1-1|TRBV19
CASKSTGMNTEAFF
>-|TRBJ1-6|TRBV20-1
CSARDQRGSSSPLHF
>-|TRBJ2-7|TRBV20-1
CSARDFRTHAYEQYF
>-|TRBJ2-3|TRBV20-1
CSARDRRGTDTQYF
>-|TRBJ1-1|TRBV6-1
CASSEGTIKAFF
>TRBD2|TRBJ2-7|TRBV5-4
CASSWGTSGYEQYF
>TRBD1|TRBJ2-5|TRBV5-5
CASSLAQGAMGGYF
>TRBD1|TRBJ2-3|TRBV20-1
CSARDTGGTTDTQYF
>-|TRBJ2-3|TRBV7-9
CASSLGHATDTQYF
>-|TRBJ2-1|TRBV12-3/TRBV12-4
CASRRRPTGEQFF
>-|TRBJ2-3|TRBV30
CAWSPGPDTQYF
>-|TRBJ2-7|TRBV29-1
CSVEDEGWHEQYF
>-|TRBJ1-2|TRBV2
CASSGTQGDYTF
>TRBD1|TRBJ2-1|TRBV12-3/TRBV12-4
CASSWDRSYNEQFF
>-|TRBJ1-3|TRBV2
CASSEREMADRAGNTIYF
>-|TRBJ1-2|TRBV10-3
CAISESQGSYYGYTF
>-|TRBJ2-2|TRBV7-2
CASSLAYRSDTGGLFF
>-|TRBJ1-5|TRBV18
CASSPQGRPQHF
>-|TRBJ1-5|TRBV27
CASSLTGTPYNQPQHF
>-|TRBJ2-1|TRBV20-1
CSATAGGSAFYNEQFF
>TRBD2|TRBJ2-7|TRBV18
CASSPPGLAGLREQYF
>-|TRBJ1-2|TRBV15
CATSRVADRGPYGYTF
>-|TRBJ2-7|TRBV5-1
CASSLDRAGDEQYF
>-|TRBJ2-2|TRBV6-1
CASSTPHGELFF
>-|TRBJ1-5|TRBV19
CASSVLFEGQPQHF
>-|TRBJ1-1|TRBV5-4
CASSLEQGTEAFF
>-|TRBJ2-5|TRBV11-2
CASSSHGTFQETQYF
>-|TRBJ1-3|TRBV4-1
CASSQVRGISGNTIYF
>-|TRBJ1-2|TRBV7-2
CASSLMSYGYTF
>-|TRBJ1-2|TRBV7-8
CASSLGSGAGGYGYTF
>TRBD2|TRBJ2-3|TRBV12-3/TRBV12-4
CASRGLAGTTDTQYF
>-|TRBJ1-1|TRBV20-1
CSATSGTLNTEAFF
>TRBD1|TRBJ2-7|TRBV20-1
CSASEGTGGEQYF
>-|TRBJ1-4|TRBV28
CASSFPHLRKLFF